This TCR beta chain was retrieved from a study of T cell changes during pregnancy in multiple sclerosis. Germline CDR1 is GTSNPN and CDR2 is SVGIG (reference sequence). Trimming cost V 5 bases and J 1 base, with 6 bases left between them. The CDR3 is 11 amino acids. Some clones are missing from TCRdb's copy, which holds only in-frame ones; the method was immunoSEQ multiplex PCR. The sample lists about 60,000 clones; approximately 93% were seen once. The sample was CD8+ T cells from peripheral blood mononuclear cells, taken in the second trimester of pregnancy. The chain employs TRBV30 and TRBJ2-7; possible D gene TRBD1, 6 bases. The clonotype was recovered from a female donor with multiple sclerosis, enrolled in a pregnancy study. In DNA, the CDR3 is TGTGCCTGGGGACAGTCCTACGAGCAGTACTTC. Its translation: CAWGQSYEQYF. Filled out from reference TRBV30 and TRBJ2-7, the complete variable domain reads SQTIHQWPATLVQPVGSPLSLECTVEGTSNPNLYWYRQAAGRGLQLLFYSVGIGQISSEVPQNLSASRPQDRQFILSSKKLLLSDSGFYLCAWGQSYEQYFGPGTRLTVT.